This T cell receptor (beta chain) was sequenced for a study of identical twins. Regarding the study as a whole: Clonotypes of the beta chain that were abundant in cord blood carried fewer insertions (memory repertoires showed none). Invariant MAIT and iNKT cells are populations that could partly confound zero-insertion analyses.

Unique molecular identifiers were in the cDNA, with template-switch universal primer binding. Using its own MiXCR run on the 5' RACE reads, TCRdb lists one record per CDR3 protein. The sample has hundreds of thousands of distinct CDR3 sequences; less than 7% are singletons. Germline CDR1 SGHRS, CDR2 YFSETQ. The CDR3 loop spans 13 amino acids. This clonotype appeared many times. Its specificity is not known. A junction boundary mismatches the germline segment, possibly from a read error. Input material: naive T cells sorted from blood. This receptor was obtained from a man younger than 35 in good health. This chain links TRBV5-1 with TRBJ1-1; no definite D call. The CDR3 DNA follows: TGTGCCAGCAGTTTGCGCGGAGGGACTGAAGCTTTCTTT. It codes for CASSLRGGTEAFF.